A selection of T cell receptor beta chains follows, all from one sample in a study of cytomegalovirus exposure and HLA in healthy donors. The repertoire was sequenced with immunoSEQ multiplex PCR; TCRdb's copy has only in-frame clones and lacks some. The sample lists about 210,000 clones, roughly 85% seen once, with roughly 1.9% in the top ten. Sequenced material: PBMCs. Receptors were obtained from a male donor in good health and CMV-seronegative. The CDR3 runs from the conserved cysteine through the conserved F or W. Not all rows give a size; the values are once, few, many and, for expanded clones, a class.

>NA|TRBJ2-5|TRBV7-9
CASSASLDGQETQYF
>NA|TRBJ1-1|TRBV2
CASRNRVGTEAFF
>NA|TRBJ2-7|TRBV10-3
CAITTGEQYF
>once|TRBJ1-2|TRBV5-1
CASSENTDGYTF
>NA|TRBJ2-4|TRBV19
CASSIWAGGAKNIQYF
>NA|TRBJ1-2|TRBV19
CASSITGAFNYGYTF
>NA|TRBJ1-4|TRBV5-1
CASSLAEDRSNEKLFF
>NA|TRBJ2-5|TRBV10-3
CATLSGELQETQYF
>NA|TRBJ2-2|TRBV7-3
CASSQKNTGELFF
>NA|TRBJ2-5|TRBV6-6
CASSYDRGLGETQYF
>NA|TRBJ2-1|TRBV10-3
CAISLLRGADEQFF
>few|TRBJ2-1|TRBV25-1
CACGGGNEQFF
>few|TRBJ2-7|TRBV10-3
CAISESGIAAPQGQYF
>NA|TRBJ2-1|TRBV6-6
CASSPTGTSGRAFVFF
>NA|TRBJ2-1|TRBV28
CASSLSLSNEQFF
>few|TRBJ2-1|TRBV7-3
CASSLSWHNEQFF
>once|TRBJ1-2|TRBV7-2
CASSPRTGEYGYTF
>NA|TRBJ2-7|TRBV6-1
CASSNRDRAYEQYF
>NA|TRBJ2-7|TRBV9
CASSVADTYEQYF
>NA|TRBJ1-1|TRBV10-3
CAISESAEPNTEAFF
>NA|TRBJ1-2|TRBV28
CASSLGGRVYGYTF
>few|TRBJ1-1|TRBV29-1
CSGQNTEAFF
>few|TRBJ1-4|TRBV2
CASSYAGTVSEKLFF
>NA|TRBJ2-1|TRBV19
CASSIDPEVAGFPSREQFF
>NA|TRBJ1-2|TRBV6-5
CASKRQGARGYTF
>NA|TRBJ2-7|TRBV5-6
CASSASSYEQYF
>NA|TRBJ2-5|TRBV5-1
CASSLAVQTGGETQYF
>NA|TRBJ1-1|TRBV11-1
CASRPTGTPEAFF
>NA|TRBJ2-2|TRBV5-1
CASSYRGGNTGELFF
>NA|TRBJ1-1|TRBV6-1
CASSAQTNTEAFF
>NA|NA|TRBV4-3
CASSQGGGSSYEQYF
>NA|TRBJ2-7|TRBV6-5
CASTGDSTYEQYF
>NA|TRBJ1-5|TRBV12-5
CASTGGSNQPQHF
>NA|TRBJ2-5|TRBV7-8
CASSLGAGLLRETQYF
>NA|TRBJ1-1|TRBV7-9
CASSLWTGQNTEAFF
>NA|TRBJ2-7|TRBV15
CATSPRVGTPPYEQYF
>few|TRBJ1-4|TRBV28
CASSSSPFEKLFF
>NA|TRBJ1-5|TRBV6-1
CASRITQGYNQPQHF
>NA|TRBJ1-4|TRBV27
CASSKRRGYDEKLFF
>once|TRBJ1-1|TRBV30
CAWSAGSGTEAFF
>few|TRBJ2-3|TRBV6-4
CASSIAGSADTQYF